Listed below are T cell receptor beta chains from one sample, sequenced in a study of beta chain features in type 1 diabetes. Only in-frame clones appear in the TCRdb table, and some are missing; sequencing was by immunoSEQ multiplex PCR. Of some 660,000 clones listed, around an eighth are singletons. The sequencing sample was made of naive CD4+ T cells from blood. The receptors derive from a man between 18 and 29 years old with type 1 diabetes. Each CDR3 is given with its conserved first and last residue. The D gene is left open where the match is weak. Clone size, where shown, is once, few, many, or a class for clones that have expanded.

D: -; V: TRBV9; size: few; J: TRBJ1-6; DNA: TGTGCCAGCAGCGTAGCAGATGGGGGGTACAATTCACCCCTCCACTTT; CDR3: CASSVADGGYNSPLHF
D: TRBD1; V: TRBV30; size: -; J: TRBJ2-7; DNA: TGTGCCTGGAAGACAGGGCCTGGTTTGTACGAGCAGTACTTC; CDR3: CAWKTGPGLYEQYF
D: -; V: TRBV9; size: -; J: TRBJ2-2; DNA: TGTGCCAGCAGCGTAGGGGCCCCCCGGCAGTACACCGGGGAGCTGTTTTTT; CDR3: CASSVGAPRQYTGELFF
D: -; V: TRBV28; size: -; J: TRBJ1-2; DNA: TGTGCCAGCAGTGCGATGGTCGGGGCAGGGCATGGCTACACCTTC; CDR3: CASSAMVGAGHGYTF
D: -; V: TRBV2; size: -; J: TRBJ1-2; DNA: TGTGCCAGCAGGAGGGGCCAGGGGAGCTATGGCTACACCTTC; CDR3: CASRRGQGSYGYTF
D: -; V: TRBV7-2; size: -; J: TRBJ2-1; DNA: TGTGCCAGCAGCTCAGCTAGCTCCTACAATGAGCAGTTCTTC; CDR3: CASSSASSYNEQFF
D: -; V: TRBV18; size: -; J: TRBJ2-7; DNA: TGTGCCAGCTCTCCAGGAGTTACCTCCTACGAGCAGTACTTC; CDR3: CASSPGVTSYEQYF
D: -; V: TRBV7-2; size: -; J: TRBJ1-1; DNA: TGTGCCAGCAGCTCCAGACAAGGCTCAAACACTGAAGCTTTCTTT; CDR3: CASSSRQGSNTEAFF
D: -; V: TRBV30; size: -; J: TRBJ2-3; DNA: TGTGCCTGGAGAATGAGCGGCACAGATACGCAGTATTTT; CDR3: CAWRMSGTDTQYF
D: TRBD2; V: TRBV5-1; size: -; J: TRBJ2-1; DNA: TGCGCCAGCAGCAATAGACTAGCGGGTTACAATGAGCAGTTCTTC; CDR3: CASSNRLAGYNEQFF
D: -; V: TRBV7-9; size: -; J: TRBJ2-7; DNA: TGTGCCAGCAGCCCCCGCTTAACCAGTATTCCCGGGGGTCGGTACGAGCAGTACTTC; CDR3: CASSPRLTSIPGGRYEQYF
D: -; V: TRBV10-3; size: few; J: TRBJ1-2; DNA: TGTGCCATCAGTGACTTTGGATCAACCTATGGCTACACCTTC; CDR3: CAISDFGSTYGYTF
D: -; V: TRBV7-9; size: few; J: TRBJ2-7; DNA: TGTGCCAGCAGCCCCCCCGGGGGCCTCCGCTACGAGCAGTACTTC; CDR3: CASSPPGGLRYEQYF
D: -; V: TRBV7-2; size: -; J: TRBJ2-5; DNA: TGTGCCAGCAGCCCCTGGGAGACCCAGTACTTC; CDR3: CASSPWETQYF
D: TRBD1; V: TRBV15; size: few; J: TRBJ1-2; DNA: TGTGCCACCAGCGTCACAGGGGAAGGCTATGGCTACACCTTC; CDR3: CATSVTGEGYGYTF
D: TRBD1; V: TRBV6-6; size: -; J: TRBJ1-2; DNA: TGTGCCAGCAGCGTCCCGGACAGGGGGCCGGGGGCCTTC; CDR3: CASSVPDRGPGAF
D: TRBD1; V: TRBV11-2; size: -; J: TRBJ2-5; DNA: TGTGCCAGCAGCTTAACAGGGGCAGGTATAGGGACCCAGTACTTC; CDR3: CASSLTGAGIGTQYF
D: -; V: TRBV7-2; size: few; J: TRBJ2-7; DNA: TGTGCCAGCATCTTACGGTATACCTACGAGCAGTACTTC; CDR3: CASILRYTYEQYF
D: -; V: TRBV30; size: -; J: TRBJ1-1; DNA: TGTGCCTGGGGCGGTACACTTCGGGCTTTCTTT; CDR3: CAWGGTLRAFF
D: -; V: TRBV6-5; size: -; J: TRBJ1-2; DNA: TGTGCCAGCAGCCGACAGACGTACTATGGCTACACCTTC; CDR3: CASSRQTYYGYTF
D: -; V: TRBV7-2; size: few; J: TRBJ1-2; DNA: TGTGCCAGCAGCGCGGACATGTATGGCTACACCTTC; CDR3: CASSADMYGYTF
D: TRBD1; V: TRBV28; size: few; J: TRBJ2-3; DNA: TGTGCCAGCAGTTTAAGGGACAGGGGGATAGATACGCAGTATTTT; CDR3: CASSLRDRGIDTQYF
D: TRBD1; V: TRBV7-2; size: few; J: TRBJ2-7; DNA: TGTGCCAGCAGCTCTCGACAGGGGAGTTCCTACGAGCAGTACTTC; CDR3: CASSSRQGSSYEQYF
D: -; V: TRBV7-9; size: few; J: TRBJ1-2; DNA: TGTGCCAGCAGCTCCCGGGGGGTTTTCGATGGCTACACCTTC; CDR3: CASSSRGVFDGYTF
D: -; V: TRBV30; size: few; J: TRBJ2-4; DNA: TGTGCCCGCAACCACCCAGCCAAAAACATTCAGTACTTC; CDR3: CARNHPAKNIQYF
D: -; V: TRBV5-1; size: -; J: TRBJ1-4; DNA: TGCGCCAGCAGCGGAAGGGGACTGCTAAATGAAAAACTGTTTTTT; CDR3: CASSGRGLLNEKLFF
D: TRBD1; V: TRBV7-9; size: few; J: TRBJ2-7; DNA: TGTGCCAGCAGCTCCCCGGGACAGGGGACCTACGAGCAGTACTTC; CDR3: CASSSPGQGTYEQYF
D: TRBD2; V: TRBV2; size: -; J: TRBJ2-7; DNA: TGTGCCAGCAGTCCAGGACTAGCGGGAGGCCTCTACGAGCAGTACTTC; CDR3: CASSPGLAGGLYEQYF
D: TRBD1; V: TRBV7-2; size: -; J: TRBJ2-3; DNA: TGTGCCAGCAGCTTAGTGGCAGGGGGCAGCACAGATACGCAGTATTTT; CDR3: CASSLVAGGSTDTQYF
D: -; V: TRBV7-9; size: few; J: TRBJ1-5; DNA: TGTGCCAGCACCTACGGGACACTTAATCAGCCCCAGCATTTT; CDR3: CASTYGTLNQPQHF
D: -; V: TRBV19; size: few; J: TRBJ2-1; DNA: TGTGCCAGTAGTATTATAGGGACTCTCAATGAGCAGTTCTTC; CDR3: CASSIIGTLNEQFF
D: -; V: TRBV7-2; size: -; J: TRBJ2-7; DNA: TGTGCCAGCAGCTTAGTGGTGGGTGCACAGTCCGGAGCCTTC; CDR3: CASSLVVGAQSGAF
D: -; V: TRBV30; size: -; J: TRBJ2-7; DNA: TGTGCCTGGAGTGTCCAGTACGAGCAGTACTTC; CDR3: CAWSVQYEQYF
D: -; V: TRBV9; size: -; J: TRBJ2-1; DNA: TGTGCCAGCAGCGTAGGTTACAATGAGCAGTTCTTC; CDR3: CASSVGYNEQFF
D: -; V: TRBV12-5; size: many; J: TRBJ2-6; DNA: TGTGCTAGTGGTCTAGCTGGGGCCAACGTCCTGACTTTC; CDR3: CASGLAGANVLTF
D: -; V: TRBV11-2; size: -; J: TRBJ2-5; DNA: TGTGCCAGCAGCTCGGGACTGGAAGAGGCCCAGTACTTC; CDR3: CASSSGLEEAQYF
D: TRBD1; V: TRBV18; size: few; J: TRBJ2-1; DNA: TGTGCCAGCTCACCCACTACAGGGGGCAGTGAGCAGTTCTTC; CDR3: CASSPTTGGSEQFF
D: TRBD1; V: TRBV27; size: few; J: TRBJ1-3; DNA: TGTGCCAGCAGTTCCAAGGGACAGGGATCTGGAAACACCATATATTTT; CDR3: CASSSKGQGSGNTIYF
D: TRBD2; V: TRBV19; size: few; J: TRBJ2-5; DNA: TGTGCCAGTAGCGGACTAGCGGGAAGAGAAGAGACCCAGTACTTC; CDR3: CASSGLAGREETQYF
D: -; V: TRBV29-1; size: few; J: TRBJ2-2; DNA: TGCAGCGTTGATGGACCGAGGGGGGCCGGGGAGCTGTTTTTT; CDR3: CSVDGPRGAGELFF
D: TRBD1; V: TRBV7-6; size: few; J: TRBJ2-5; DNA: TGTGCCAGCAGCTTATGGGACAGGGGGCGAGAGACCCAGTACTTC; CDR3: CASSLWDRGRETQYF
D: -; V: TRBV30; size: -; J: TRBJ1-5; DNA: TGTGCCTGGAGTAGGGATCTGGGGGCTCAGCCCCAGCATTTT; CDR3: CAWSRDLGAQPQHF
D: -; V: TRBV30; size: few; J: TRBJ2-7; DNA: TGTGCCTGGAAAGAACAGGTATCTAGTTTGTACGAGCAGTACTTC; CDR3: CAWKEQVSSLYEQYF
D: -; V: TRBV2; size: -; J: TRBJ1-5; DNA: TGTGCCAGCAGTGACAGATCGTATCAGCCCCAGCATTTT; CDR3: CASSDRSYQPQHF
D: TRBD1; V: TRBV7-9; size: few; J: TRBJ1-2; DNA: TGTGCCAGCAGCTATGGACAGGGGGTAAACTATGGCTACACCTTC; CDR3: CASSYGQGVNYGYTF
D: TRBD1; V: TRBV6-6; size: -; J: TRBJ1-2; DNA: TGTGCCAGCAGTGGCACCGGGACAGGGAAGTCTGGCTACACCTTC; CDR3: CASSGTGTGKSGYTF
D: -; V: TRBV7-9; size: -; J: TRBJ2-7; DNA: TGTGCCAGCAGCTTCGAACTAGCCTACGAGCAGTACTTC; CDR3: CASSFELAYEQYF
D: TRBD1; V: TRBV4-3; size: few; J: TRBJ2-5; DNA: TGCGCCAGCAGCCAAGGAAGGGGGCGAAAGACCCAGTACTTC; CDR3: CASSQGRGRKTQYF
D: TRBD2; V: TRBV7-9; size: many; J: TRBJ2-1; DNA: TGTGCCAGCGGATTTTACAGAGCGGGGCCGGATGAGCAGTTCTTC; CDR3: CASGFYRAGPDEQFF
D: -; V: TRBV9; size: -; J: TRBJ2-2; DNA: TGTGCCAGCAGCGTAGTGGGGAACACCGGGGAGCTGTTTTTT; CDR3: CASSVVGNTGELFF